A selection of T cell receptor beta chains follows, all from one sample in a study of radiotherapy plus CTLA-4 blockade in lung cancer. Only in-frame clones appear in the TCRdb table, and some are missing; sequencing was by immunoSEQ multiplex PCR. The table includes fewer than 100,000 clones, around 83% detected once. The material was peripheral blood, obtained from a patient treated with radiotherapy plus ipilimumab. The source of these receptors is a human donor with non-small cell lung cancer who had stable disease on radiotherapy plus ipilimumab. Each CDR3 is given with its conserved first and last residue. A D gene is named only where the DNA matches it firmly. Size is stated for part of the rows, as once, few or many counts, or as a class when the clone is expanded.

d_call: NA; j_call: TRBJ1-6; clone_size: few; v_call: TRBV6-6; cdr3_nt: TGTGCCAGCAGTTATGGACAGTCCAATTCACCCCTCCACTTT; cdr3_aa: CASSYGQSNSPLHF
d_call: TRBD1; j_call: TRBJ1-6; clone_size: NA; v_call: TRBV29-1; cdr3_nt: TGCAGCGCGAAACAGGGGACGGCGCATAATTCACCCCTCCACTTT; cdr3_aa: CSAKQGTAHNSPLHF
d_call: TRBD1; j_call: TRBJ1-4; clone_size: NA; v_call: TRBV5-1; cdr3_nt: TGCGCCAGCAGCTTGGGAGGCAGGACAGGGCTTGAAAAACTGTTTTTT; cdr3_aa: CASSLGGRTGLEKLFF
d_call: TRBD2; j_call: TRBJ2-7; clone_size: once; v_call: TRBV19; cdr3_nt: TGTGCCAGTAATTTGGTGAGCGGGGGTTCCTACGAGCAGTACTTC; cdr3_aa: CASNLVSGGSYEQYF
d_call: NA; j_call: TRBJ1-1; clone_size: NA; v_call: TRBV11-1; cdr3_nt: TGTGCCAGCAGCAGGATCCCAGGGAACACTGAAGCTTTCTTT; cdr3_aa: CASSRIPGNTEAFF
d_call: NA; j_call: TRBJ1-6; clone_size: NA; v_call: TRBV2; cdr3_nt: TGTGCCAGCACCAGGGAGCCGCTGGGTTCACCCCTCCACTTT; cdr3_aa: CASTREPLGSPLHF
d_call: NA; j_call: TRBJ1-6; clone_size: NA; v_call: TRBV27; cdr3_nt: TGTGCCAGCAGTTTCCAAGGGGCTAGTTCACCCCTCCACTTT; cdr3_aa: CASSFQGASSPLHF
d_call: TRBD2; j_call: TRBJ2-1; clone_size: NA; v_call: TRBV28; cdr3_nt: TGTGCCAGCAGTTCCCAAATAGCGGGCGACGAAAGGTCCTACAATGAGCAGTTCTTC; cdr3_aa: CASSSQIAGDERSYNEQFF
d_call: NA; j_call: TRBJ2-7; clone_size: NA; v_call: TRBV6-4; cdr3_nt: TGTGCCAGCAGTGACTGGGCTCGATTCCTTTGGACCCGCTACGAGCAGTACTTC; cdr3_aa: CASSDWARFLWTRYEQYF
d_call: TRBD1; j_call: TRBJ2-7; clone_size: once; v_call: TRBV4-1; cdr3_nt: TGCGCCAGCAGCCAATCGGGACAGCTCTCCTACGAGCAGTACTTC; cdr3_aa: CASSQSGQLSYEQYF
d_call: TRBD2; j_call: TRBJ2-1; clone_size: NA; v_call: TRBV30; cdr3_nt: TGTGCCTGGAGACAGAGGAGCGGGGGGGCCAGGTGGTTTAGCAATGAGCAGTTCTTC; cdr3_aa: CAWRQRSGGARWFSNEQFF
d_call: TRBD2; j_call: TRBJ2-1; clone_size: NA; v_call: TRBV7-9; cdr3_nt: TGTGCCAGCAGCTTAGGTCTAGCGGGAGGGCCAGGGGTCTACAATGAGCAGTTCTTC; cdr3_aa: CASSLGLAGGPGVYNEQFF
d_call: TRBD1; j_call: TRBJ1-4; clone_size: few; v_call: TRBV28; cdr3_nt: TGTGCCAGCAGTCGAACACGGACAGGGGGTGAAAAACTGTTTTTT; cdr3_aa: CASSRTRTGGEKLFF
d_call: NA; j_call: TRBJ2-5; clone_size: NA; v_call: TRBV15; cdr3_nt: TGTGCCACCAGCATCCCCCATCGCGATTTCCAAGAGACCCAGTACTTC; cdr3_aa: CATSIPHRDFQETQYF
d_call: NA; j_call: TRBJ1-6; clone_size: NA; v_call: TRBV2; cdr3_nt: TGTGCCAGCAGAGATCGACAGAACTATAATTCACCCCTCCACTTT; cdr3_aa: CASRDRQNYNSPLHF
d_call: TRBD1; j_call: TRBJ1-4; clone_size: NA; v_call: TRBV6-5; cdr3_nt: TGTGCCAGCAGACGGACAGGGGGCAGAGAAAAACTGTTTTTT; cdr3_aa: CASRRTGGREKLFF
d_call: NA; j_call: TRBJ2-1; clone_size: NA; v_call: TRBV10-1; cdr3_nt: TGCGCCAGCTCAGGAGCTAGAGGTTTCAATGAGCAGTTCTTC; cdr3_aa: CASSGARGFNEQFF
d_call: NA; j_call: TRBJ1-5; clone_size: many; v_call: TRBV19; cdr3_nt: TGTGCCAGTAGTGTTGGACGAGATCAGCCCCAGCATTTT; cdr3_aa: CASSVGRDQPQHF
d_call: NA; j_call: TRBJ2-7; clone_size: NA; v_call: TRBV5-6; cdr3_nt: TGTGCCAGCAGCTTGGGGGGGATCTACGAGCAGTACTTC; cdr3_aa: CASSLGGIYEQYF
d_call: NA; j_call: TRBJ2-5; clone_size: few; v_call: TRBV28; cdr3_nt: TGTGCCAGCAGTTCTTCTCCAGAGACCCAGTACTTC; cdr3_aa: CASSSSPETQYF
d_call: TRBD1; j_call: TRBJ2-1; clone_size: NA; v_call: TRBV7-3; cdr3_nt: TGTGCCAGCAGCTTAGTAGGTTCAGGGGGCTCAAATGAGCAGTTCTTC; cdr3_aa: CASSLVGSGGSNEQFF
d_call: TRBD2; j_call: TRBJ2-5; clone_size: NA; v_call: TRBV7-7; cdr3_nt: TGTGCTAGCAGCCCGGGGGGGGCGGGAGTTGAGACCCAGTACTTC; cdr3_aa: CASSPGGAGVETQYF
d_call: NA; j_call: TRBJ2-6; clone_size: NA; v_call: TRBV14; cdr3_nt: TGTGCCAGCAGCCAAGATGAGGTCAGTAGCTCTGGGGCCAACGTCCTGACTTTC; cdr3_aa: CASSQDEVSSSGANVLTF
d_call: NA; j_call: TRBJ2-3; clone_size: once; v_call: TRBV18; cdr3_nt: TGTGCCAGCTCACCGACCCTAGATACGCAGTATTTT; cdr3_aa: CASSPTLDTQYF
d_call: NA; j_call: TRBJ1-6; clone_size: NA; v_call: TRBV30; cdr3_nt: TGTGCCTGGAGTGTACGCGGAATCGCAAATTCACCCCTCCACTTT; cdr3_aa: CAWSVRGIANSPLHF
d_call: TRBD2; j_call: TRBJ2-7; clone_size: NA; v_call: TRBV5-1; cdr3_nt: TGCGCCAGCAGCTCAACTAGCGGACCCTCCTACGAGCAGTACTTC; cdr3_aa: CASSSTSGPSYEQYF
d_call: NA; j_call: TRBJ1-2; clone_size: few; v_call: TRBV4-2; cdr3_nt: TGTGCCAGCAGCTCCTCCGAGGGGGATTACTATGGCTACACCTTC; cdr3_aa: CASSSSEGDYYGYTF
d_call: NA; j_call: TRBJ1-6; clone_size: NA; v_call: TRBV6-1; cdr3_nt: TGTGCCAGCAGCGGGACATCAAATAATTCACCCCTCCACTTT; cdr3_aa: CASSGTSNNSPLHF
d_call: NA; j_call: TRBJ2-7; clone_size: NA; v_call: TRBV6-5; cdr3_nt: TGTGCCAGCAGTTACGGGCAAGACTCCTACGAGCAGTACTTC; cdr3_aa: CASSYGQDSYEQYF
d_call: NA; j_call: TRBJ1-6; clone_size: NA; v_call: TRBV6-5; cdr3_nt: TGTGCCAGCAGGAGGGTGGATAATTCACCCCTCCACTTT; cdr3_aa: CASRRVDNSPLHF
d_call: NA; j_call: TRBJ2-2; clone_size: NA; v_call: TRBV5-4; cdr3_nt: TGTGCCAGCAGCTTAACGGACACCGGGGAGCTGTTTTTT; cdr3_aa: CASSLTDTGELFF
d_call: NA; j_call: TRBJ1-1; clone_size: NA; v_call: TRBV2; cdr3_nt: TGTGCCAACCGGGGAAGTATGGACACTGAAGCTTTCTTT; cdr3_aa: CANRGSMDTEAFF
d_call: TRBD1; j_call: TRBJ1-2; clone_size: few; v_call: TRBV10-3; cdr3_nt: TGTGCCATCAGTGAGGTGGGGACAGGCAACTATGGCTACACCTTC; cdr3_aa: CAISEVGTGNYGYTF
d_call: TRBD2; j_call: TRBJ2-1; clone_size: NA; v_call: TRBV10-3; cdr3_nt: TGTGCCATCACAGCACTAGCGGGAGGCAATGAGCAGTTCTTC; cdr3_aa: CAITALAGGNEQFF